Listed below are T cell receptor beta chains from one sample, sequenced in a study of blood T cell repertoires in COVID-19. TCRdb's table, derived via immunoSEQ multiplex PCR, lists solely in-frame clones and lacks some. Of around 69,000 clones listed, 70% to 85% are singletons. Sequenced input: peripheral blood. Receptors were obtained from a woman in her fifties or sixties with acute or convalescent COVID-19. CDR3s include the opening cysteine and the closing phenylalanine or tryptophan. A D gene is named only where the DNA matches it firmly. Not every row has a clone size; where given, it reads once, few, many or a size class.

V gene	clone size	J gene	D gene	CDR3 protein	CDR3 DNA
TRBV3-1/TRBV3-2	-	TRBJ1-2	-	CASSQDEPLYGYTF	TGTGCCAGCAGCCAAGATGAGCCCCTCTACGGCTACACCTTC
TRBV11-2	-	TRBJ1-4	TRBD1	CASSVRDSPLATNEKLFF	TGTGCCAGCAGCGTGAGGGACAGCCCCCTTGCAACTAATGAAAAACTGTTTTTT
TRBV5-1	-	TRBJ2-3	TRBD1	CASSWGTGGQDTQYF	TGCGCCAGCAGCTGGGGGACAGGGGGTCAAGATACGCAGTATTTT
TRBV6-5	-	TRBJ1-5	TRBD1	CASSRDRGNQPQHF	TGTGCCAGCAGCCGTGACAGGGGCAATCAGCCCCAGCATTTT
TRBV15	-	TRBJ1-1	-	CATSRDFSDTEAFF	TGTGCCACCAGCAGAGATTTCTCTGACACTGAAGCTTTCTTT
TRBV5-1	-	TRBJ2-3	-	CASSLNGATDTQYF	TGCGCCAGCAGCTTGAATGGGGCAACAGATACGCAGTATTTT
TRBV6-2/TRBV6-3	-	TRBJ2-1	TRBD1	CASSTQGQGSYNEQFF	TGTGCCAGCAGTACGCAAGGACAGGGGTCCTACAATGAGCAGTTCTTC
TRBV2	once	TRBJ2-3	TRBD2	CASSPGLAAYTDTQYF	TGTGCCAGCAGTCCCGGACTAGCTGCATACACAGATACGCAGTATTTT
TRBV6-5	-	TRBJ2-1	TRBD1	CASSLLPGTESEQFF	TGTGCCAGCAGTTTACTACCCGGGACAGAAAGTGAGCAGTTCTTC
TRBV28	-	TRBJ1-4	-	CASSRGWEKLFF	TGTGCCAGCAGCCGAGGTTGGGAAAAACTGTTTTTT
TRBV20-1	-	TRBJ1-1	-	CSASRGKNTEAFF	TGCAGTGCTAGTCGAGGGAAGAACACTGAAGCTTTCTTT
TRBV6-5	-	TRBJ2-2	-	CASSYSGGWTGELFF	TGTGCCAGCAGTTACTCGGGGGGTTGGACCGGGGAGCTGTTTTTT
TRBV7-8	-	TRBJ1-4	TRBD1	CASSGTGALNEKLFF	TGTGCCAGCAGCGGCACAGGGGCCCTTAATGAAAAACTGTTTTTT
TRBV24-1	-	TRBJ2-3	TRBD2	CATSPSWARTSGMIGPDTQYF	TGTGCCACCAGTCCGTCGTGGGCCCGGACTAGCGGGATGATAGGCCCAGATACGCAGTATTTT
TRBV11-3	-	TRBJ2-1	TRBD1	CASSPGQGLYNEQFF	TGTGCCAGCAGCCCGGGACAGGGGCTCTACAATGAGCAGTTCTTC
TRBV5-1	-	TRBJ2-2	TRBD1	CASVGQGRTGELFF	TGCGCCAGCGTAGGACAGGGTCGGACCGGGGAGCTGTTTTTT
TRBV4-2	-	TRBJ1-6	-	CASSQVSVSPGYNSPLHF	TGTGCCAGCAGCCAAGTATCAGTCAGTCCTGGCTATAATTCACCCCTCCACTTT
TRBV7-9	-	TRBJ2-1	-	CASSSTGTSNEQFF	TGTGCCAGCAGCTCGACCGGGACTTCAAATGAGCAGTTCTTC
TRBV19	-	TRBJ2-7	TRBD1	CASSISDSGGGFYEQYF	TGTGCCAGTAGTATTTCCGATTCAGGGGGCGGCTTCTACGAGCAGTACTTC
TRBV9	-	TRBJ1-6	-	CASTRRQDNSPLHF	TGTGCCAGCACCAGAAGACAGGATAATTCACCCCTCCACTTT
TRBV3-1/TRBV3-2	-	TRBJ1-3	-	CASSPQGSYSGNTIYF	TGTGCCAGCAGCCCACAGGGCTCCTACTCTGGAAACACCATATATTTT
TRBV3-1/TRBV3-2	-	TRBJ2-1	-	CASSRRGGLGNEQFF	TGTGCCAGCAGCCGACGTGGGGGGTTGGGCAATGAGCAGTTCTTC
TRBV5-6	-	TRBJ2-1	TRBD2	CASEGGRGDYEQFF	TGTGCCAGCGAGGGCGGGAGGGGGGATTATGAGCAGTTCTTC
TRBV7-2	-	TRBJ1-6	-	CASSSLRRLTSPLHF	TGTGCCAGCAGCTCCCTCCGAAGACTTACTTCACCCCTCCACTTT
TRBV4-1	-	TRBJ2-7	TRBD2	CASSQDRLAGAYEQYF	TGCGCCAGCAGCCAAGATCGACTAGCGGGAGCCTACGAGCAGTACTTC
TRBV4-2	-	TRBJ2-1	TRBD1	CASSQVRQGASRNEQFF	TGTGCCAGCAGCCAAGTCAGACAGGGGGCGAGTAGGAATGAGCAGTTCTTC
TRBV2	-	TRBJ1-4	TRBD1	CASSGGQGTTNEKLFF	TGTGCCAGCAGTGGTGGACAGGGAACAACTAATGAAAAACTGTTTTTT
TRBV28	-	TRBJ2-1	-	CASKFRPSSYNEQFF	TGTGCCAGCAAGTTCAGGCCAAGCTCCTACAATGAGCAGTTCTTC
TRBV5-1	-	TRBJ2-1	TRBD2	CASSLGTSGRASTRNNEQFF	TGCGCCAGCAGCTTGGGGACTAGCGGGAGGGCCTCGACGCGAAACAATGAGCAGTTCTTC
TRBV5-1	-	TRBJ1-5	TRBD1	CASSLDGTANQPQHF	TGCGCCAGCAGCTTGGACGGGACAGCCAATCAGCCCCAGCATTTT
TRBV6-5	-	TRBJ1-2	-	CASSYALSPNYGYTF	TGTGCCAGCAGTTACGCCCTAAGTCCTAACTATGGCTACACCTTC
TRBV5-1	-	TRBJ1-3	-	CASSPRESLSGNTIYF	TGCGCCAGCAGCCCGCGAGAAAGCCTCTCTGGAAACACCATATATTTT
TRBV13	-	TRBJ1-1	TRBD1	CASSSGQGMAEAFF	TGTGCCAGCAGCTCCGGACAGGGGATGGCTGAAGCTTTCTTT
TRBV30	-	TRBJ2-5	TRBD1	CAWSVDQGAGETQYF	TGTGCCTGGAGTGTTGACCAGGGGGCGGGGGAGACCCAGTACTTC
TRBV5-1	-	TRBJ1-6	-	CASSGGGADSPLHF	TGCGCCAGCAGCGGGGGGGGCGCCGATTCACCCCTCCACTTT
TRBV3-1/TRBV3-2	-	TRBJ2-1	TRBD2	CASSQGLADYNEQFF	TGTGCCAGCAGCCAGGGACTAGCAGATTACAATGAGCAGTTCTTC
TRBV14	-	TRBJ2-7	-	CASSQEDRAGYEQYF	TGTGCCAGCAGCCAAGAAGACAGGGCGGGATACGAGCAGTACTTC
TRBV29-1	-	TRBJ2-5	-	CSVEEPVETQYF	TGCAGCGTTGAAGAGCCGGTTGAGACCCAGTACTTC
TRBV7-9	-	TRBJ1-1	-	CASSLQGFSTEAFF	TGTGCCAGCAGCTTACAGGGTTTTTCCACTGAAGCTTTCTTT
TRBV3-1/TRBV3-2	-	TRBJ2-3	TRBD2	CASGFSGRGTDTQYF	TGTGCCAGCGGATTTAGCGGGAGGGGAACAGATACGCAGTATTTT
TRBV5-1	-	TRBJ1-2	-	CASSLAYQLDGYTF	TGCGCCAGCAGCTTGGCCTATCAACTCGATGGCTACACCTTC
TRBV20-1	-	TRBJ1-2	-	CSAPGSWGYTF	TGCAGTGCCCCCGGGTCGTGGGGCTACACCTTC
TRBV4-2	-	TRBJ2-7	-	CASSQGSGGLDYEQYF	TGTGCCAGCAGCCAAGGATCGGGCGGGCTAGACTACGAGCAGTACTTC
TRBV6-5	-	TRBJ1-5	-	CASSYIISNQPQHF	TGTGCCAGCAGTTATATAATTAGCAATCAGCCCCAGCATTTT
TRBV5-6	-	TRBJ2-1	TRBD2	CASSFPGGYEQFF	TGTGCCAGCAGCTTTCCGGGAGGCTATGAGCAGTTCTTC
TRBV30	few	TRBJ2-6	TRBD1	CAWRRDRTISGANVLTF	TGTGCCTGGAGGCGGGACAGGACCATCTCTGGGGCCAACGTCCTGACTTTC
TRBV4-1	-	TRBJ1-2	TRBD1	CASSQETGVGGYTF	TGCGCCAGCAGCCAAGAGACAGGGGTGGGCGGCTACACCTTC
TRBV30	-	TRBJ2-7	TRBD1	CAWNRDRATYEQYF	TGTGCCTGGAATAGGGACAGGGCGACTTACGAGCAGTACTTC
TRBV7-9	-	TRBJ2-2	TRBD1	CASSESQGARTGELFF	TGTGCCAGCAGCGAATCTCAGGGGGCAAGGACCGGGGAGCTGTTTTTT
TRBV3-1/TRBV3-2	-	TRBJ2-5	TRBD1	CASSKNRGGETQYF	TGTGCCAGCAGCAAAAACAGGGGTGGAGAGACCCAGTACTTC
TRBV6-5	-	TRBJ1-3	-	CASRPSRGGGNTIYF	TGTGCCAGCAGACCCTCCAGGGGCGGGGGAAACACCATATATTTT
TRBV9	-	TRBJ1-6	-	CASSVGGVRVTPLHF	TGTGCCAGCAGCGTGGGGGGAGTCAGGGTTACACCCCTCCACTTT
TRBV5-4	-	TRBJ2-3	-	CASTQAATSTDTQYF	TGTGCCAGCACCCAAGCTGCCACTAGCACAGATACGCAGTATTTT
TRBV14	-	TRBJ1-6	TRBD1	CASSHPYRGLNSPLHF	TGTGCCAGCAGCCACCCCTACAGGGGGCTTAATTCACCCCTCCACTTT
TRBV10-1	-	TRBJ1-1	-	CASSESGRGTEAFF	TGCGCCAGCAGTGAGTCGGGCAGGGGCACTGAAGCTTTCTTT
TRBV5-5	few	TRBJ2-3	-	CASRTTELFSTDTQYF	TGTGCCAGCAGGACGACTGAGCTCTTTAGCACAGATACGCAGTATTTT
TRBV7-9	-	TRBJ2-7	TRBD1	CASSPRDRVYEQYF	TGTGCCAGCAGCCCGCGGGACAGGGTCTACGAGCAGTACTTC
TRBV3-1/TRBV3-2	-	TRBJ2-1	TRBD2	CASSRTSGEQFF	TGTGCCAGCAGCCGGACTAGCGGTGAGCAGTTCTTC
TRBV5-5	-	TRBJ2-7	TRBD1	CASSFIDRATYEQYF	TGTGCCAGCAGCTTCATAGACAGGGCTACCTACGAGCAGTACTTC
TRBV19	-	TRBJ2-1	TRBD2	CASSIAGGGRHEQFF	TGTGCCAGTAGTATTGCGGGGGGAGGTAGGCATGAGCAGTTCTTC